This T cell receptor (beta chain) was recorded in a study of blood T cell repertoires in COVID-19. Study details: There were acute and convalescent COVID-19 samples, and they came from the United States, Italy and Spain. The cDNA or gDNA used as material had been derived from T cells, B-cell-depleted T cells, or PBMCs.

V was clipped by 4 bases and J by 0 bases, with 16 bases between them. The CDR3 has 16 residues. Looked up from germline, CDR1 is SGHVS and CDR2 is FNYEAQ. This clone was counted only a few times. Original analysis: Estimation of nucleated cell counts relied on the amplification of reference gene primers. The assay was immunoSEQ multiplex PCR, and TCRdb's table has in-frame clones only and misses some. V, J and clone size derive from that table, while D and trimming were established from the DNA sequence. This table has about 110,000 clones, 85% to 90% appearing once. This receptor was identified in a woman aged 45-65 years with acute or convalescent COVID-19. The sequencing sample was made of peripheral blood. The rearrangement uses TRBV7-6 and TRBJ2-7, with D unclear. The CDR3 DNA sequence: TGTGCCAGCAGCTCATACGCTCAGGCGAGCTCCTACGAGCAGTACTTC. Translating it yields CASSSYAQASSYEQYF.